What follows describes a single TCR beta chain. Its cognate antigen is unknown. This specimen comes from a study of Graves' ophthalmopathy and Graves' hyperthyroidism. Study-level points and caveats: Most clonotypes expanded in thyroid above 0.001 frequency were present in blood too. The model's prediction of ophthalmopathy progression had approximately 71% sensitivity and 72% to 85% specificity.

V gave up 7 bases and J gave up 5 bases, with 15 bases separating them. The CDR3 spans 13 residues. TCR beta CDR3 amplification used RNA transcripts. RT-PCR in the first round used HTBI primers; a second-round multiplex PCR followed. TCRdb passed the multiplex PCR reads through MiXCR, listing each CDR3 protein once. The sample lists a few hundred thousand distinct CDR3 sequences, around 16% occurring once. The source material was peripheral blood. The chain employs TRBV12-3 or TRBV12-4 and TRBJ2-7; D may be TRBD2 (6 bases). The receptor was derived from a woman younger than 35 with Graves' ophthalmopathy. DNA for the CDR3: TGTGCCAGCACTCCTGCGGGGCGGGACGAGCAGTACTTC. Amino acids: CASTPAGRDEQYF.